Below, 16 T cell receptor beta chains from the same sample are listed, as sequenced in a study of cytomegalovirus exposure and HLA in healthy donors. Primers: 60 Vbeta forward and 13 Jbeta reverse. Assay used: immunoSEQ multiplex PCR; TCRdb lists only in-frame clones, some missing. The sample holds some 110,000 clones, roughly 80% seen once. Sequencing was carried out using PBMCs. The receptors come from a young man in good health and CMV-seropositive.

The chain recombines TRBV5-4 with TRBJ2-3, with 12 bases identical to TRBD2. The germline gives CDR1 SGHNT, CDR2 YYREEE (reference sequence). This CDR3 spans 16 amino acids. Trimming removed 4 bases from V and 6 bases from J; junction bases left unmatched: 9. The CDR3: CASSGGTSGPKDTQYF. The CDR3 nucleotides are TGTGCCAGCAGCGGGGGGACTAGCGGGCCGAAGGATACGCAGTATTTT.

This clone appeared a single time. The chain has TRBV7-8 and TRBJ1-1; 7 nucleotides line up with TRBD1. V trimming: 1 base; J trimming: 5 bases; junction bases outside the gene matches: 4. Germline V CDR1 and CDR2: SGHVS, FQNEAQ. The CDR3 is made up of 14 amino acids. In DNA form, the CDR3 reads TGTGCCAGCAGCTTAGAGGGGGCTGGTACTGAAGCTTTCTTT. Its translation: CASSLEGAGTEAFF.

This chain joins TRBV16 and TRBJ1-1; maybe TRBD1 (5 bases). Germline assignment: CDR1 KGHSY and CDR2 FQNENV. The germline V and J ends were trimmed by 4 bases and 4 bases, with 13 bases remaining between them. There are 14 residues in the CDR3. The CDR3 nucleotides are TGTGCCAGCAGCCGGGGGAGGTTGGTCACTGAAGCTTTCTTT. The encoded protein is CASSRGRLVTEAFF.

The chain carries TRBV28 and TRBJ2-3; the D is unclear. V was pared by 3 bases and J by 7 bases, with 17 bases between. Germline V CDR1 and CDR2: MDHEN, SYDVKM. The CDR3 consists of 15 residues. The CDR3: CASSLSPISAYTQYF. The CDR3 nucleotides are TGTGCCAGCAGTTTGAGTCCGATAAGCGCATATACGCAGTATTTT.

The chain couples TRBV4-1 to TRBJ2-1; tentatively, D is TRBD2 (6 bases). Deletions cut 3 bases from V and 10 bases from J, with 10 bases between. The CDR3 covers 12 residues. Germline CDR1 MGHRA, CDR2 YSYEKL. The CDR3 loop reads CASSQGGVEQFF. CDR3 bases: TGCGCCAGCAGCCAGGGGGGAGTCGAGCAGTTCTTC.

The CDR3 loop is CASGYRGLGGELFF. The DNA for the CDR3 is TGTGCCAGCGGGTACAGGGGGCTTGGCGGGGAGCTGTTTTTT. V usage is TRBV6-5 and J usage is TRBJ2-2; 9 bases agree with TRBD1. This CDR3 is built from 14 residues. V shed 8 bases and J 7 bases; nucleotides not matched to a gene: 8. Germline V gives CDR1 MNHEY, CDR2 SVGAGI.

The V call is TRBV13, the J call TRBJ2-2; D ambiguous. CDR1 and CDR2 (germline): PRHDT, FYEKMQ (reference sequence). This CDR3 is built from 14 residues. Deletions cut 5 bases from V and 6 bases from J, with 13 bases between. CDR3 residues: CASSPAPRSGELFF. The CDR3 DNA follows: TGTGCCAGCAGCCCGGCCCCTAGATCCGGGGAGCTGTTTTTT.

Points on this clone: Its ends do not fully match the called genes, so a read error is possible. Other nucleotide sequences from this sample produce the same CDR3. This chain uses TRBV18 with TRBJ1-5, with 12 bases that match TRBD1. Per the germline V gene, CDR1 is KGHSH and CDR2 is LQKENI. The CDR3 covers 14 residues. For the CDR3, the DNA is TGTGCCAGCTCAGGGACAGGGGGCAATCAGCCTCAGCATTTT. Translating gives CASSGTGGNQPQHF.

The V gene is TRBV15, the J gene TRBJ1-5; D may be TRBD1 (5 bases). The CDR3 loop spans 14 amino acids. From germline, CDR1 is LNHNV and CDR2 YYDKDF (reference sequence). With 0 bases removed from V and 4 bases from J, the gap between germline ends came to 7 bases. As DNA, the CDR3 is TGTGCCACCAGCAGAGAAAGGACAAATCAGCCCCAGCATTTT. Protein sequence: CATSRERTNQPQHF.

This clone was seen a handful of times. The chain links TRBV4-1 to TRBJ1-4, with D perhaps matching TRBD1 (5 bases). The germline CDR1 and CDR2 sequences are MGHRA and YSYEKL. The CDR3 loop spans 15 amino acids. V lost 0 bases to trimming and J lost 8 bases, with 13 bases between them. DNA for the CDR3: TGCGCCAGCAGCCAAGAAGACGCGGAGGGGGAAAAACTGTTTTTT. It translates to CASSQEDAEGEKLFF.

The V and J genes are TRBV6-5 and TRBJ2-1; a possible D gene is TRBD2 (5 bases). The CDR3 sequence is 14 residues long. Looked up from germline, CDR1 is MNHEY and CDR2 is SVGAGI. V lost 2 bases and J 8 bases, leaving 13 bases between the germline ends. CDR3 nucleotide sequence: TGTGCCAGCAGTTACCTAGCCATCGGCGATGAGCAGTTCTTC. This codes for CASSYLAIGDEQFF.

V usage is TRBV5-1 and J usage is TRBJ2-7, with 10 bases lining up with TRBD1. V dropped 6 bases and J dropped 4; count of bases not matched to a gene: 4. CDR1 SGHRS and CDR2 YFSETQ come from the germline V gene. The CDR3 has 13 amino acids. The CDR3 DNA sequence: TGCGCCAGCAACCCGGGACAGGGGTACGAGCAGTACTTC. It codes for CASNPGQGYEQYF.

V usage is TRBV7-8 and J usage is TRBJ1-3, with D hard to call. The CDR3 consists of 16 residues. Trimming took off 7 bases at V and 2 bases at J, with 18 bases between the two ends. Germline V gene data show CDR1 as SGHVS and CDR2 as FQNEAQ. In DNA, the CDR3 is TGTGCCAGCACCCAATATGGGCCCCAAGCTGGAAACACCATATATTTT. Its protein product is CASTQYGPQAGNTIYF. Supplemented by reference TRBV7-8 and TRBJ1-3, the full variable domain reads GAGVSQSPRYKVAKRGQDVALRCDPISGHVSLFWYQQALGQGPEFLTYFQNEAQLDKSGLPSDRFFAERPEGSVSTLKIQRTQQEDSAVYLCASTQYGPQAGNTIYFGEGSWLTVV.

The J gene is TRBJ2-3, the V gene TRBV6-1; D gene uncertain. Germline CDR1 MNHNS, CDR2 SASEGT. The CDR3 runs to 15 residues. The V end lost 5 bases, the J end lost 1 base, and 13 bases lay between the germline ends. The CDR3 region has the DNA TGTGCCAGCAGTCCCCTGCGAGGAGGCACAGATACGCAGTATTTT. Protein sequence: CASSPLRGGTDTQYF.

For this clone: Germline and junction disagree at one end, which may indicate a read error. Here the CDR3 DNA reads TGTGCCAGCACCTTGTTAGCGGATAGCACAGATACGCAGTATTTT. It translates to CASTLLADSTDTQYF. V and J are TRBV5-6 and TRBJ2-3, with D possibly TRBD2 on 6 matching bases. This CDR3 contains 15 residues. Germline CDR1 SGHDT, CDR2 YYEEEE.

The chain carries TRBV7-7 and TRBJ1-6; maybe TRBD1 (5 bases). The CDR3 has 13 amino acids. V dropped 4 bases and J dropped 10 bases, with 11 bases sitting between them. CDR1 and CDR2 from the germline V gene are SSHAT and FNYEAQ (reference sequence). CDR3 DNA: TGTGCCAGCAGCTCCGACAGTCAATCACCCCTCCACTTT. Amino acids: CASSSDSQSPLHF.